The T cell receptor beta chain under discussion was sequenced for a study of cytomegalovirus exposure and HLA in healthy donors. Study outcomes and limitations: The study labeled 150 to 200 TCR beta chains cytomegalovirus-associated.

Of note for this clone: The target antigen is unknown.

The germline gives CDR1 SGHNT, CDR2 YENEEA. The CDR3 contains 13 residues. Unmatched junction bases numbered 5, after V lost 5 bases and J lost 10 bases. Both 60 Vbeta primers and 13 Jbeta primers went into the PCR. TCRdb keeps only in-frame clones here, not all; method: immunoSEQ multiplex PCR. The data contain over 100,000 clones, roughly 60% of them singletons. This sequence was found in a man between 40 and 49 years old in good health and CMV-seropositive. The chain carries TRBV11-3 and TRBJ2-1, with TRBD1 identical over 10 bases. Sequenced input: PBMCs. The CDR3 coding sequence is TGTGCCAGCAGCCCGACAGGGGGCAGAGAGCAGTTCTTC. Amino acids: CASSPTGGREQFF. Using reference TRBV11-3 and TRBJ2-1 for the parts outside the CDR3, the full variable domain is EAGVVQSPRYKIIEKKQPVAFWCNPISGHNTLYWYLQNLGQGPELLIRYENEEAVDDSQLPKDRFSAERLKGVDSTLKIQPAELGDSAVYLCASSPTGGREQFFGPGTRLTVL.